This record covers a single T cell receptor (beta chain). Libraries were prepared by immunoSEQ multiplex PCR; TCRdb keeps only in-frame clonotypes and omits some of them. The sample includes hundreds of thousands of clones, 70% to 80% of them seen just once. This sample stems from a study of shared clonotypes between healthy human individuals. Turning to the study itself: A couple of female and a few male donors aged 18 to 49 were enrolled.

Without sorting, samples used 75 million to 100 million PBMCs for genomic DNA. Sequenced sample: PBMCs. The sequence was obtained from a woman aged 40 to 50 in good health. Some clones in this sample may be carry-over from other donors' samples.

In nucleotides, the CDR3 is TGTGCCAGCAGTTTATCGGTGGCCCTCTACAATGAGCAGTTCTTC. The encoded protein is CASSLSVALYNEQFF. The rearrangement links TRBV27 to TRBJ2-1; the D is unclear. The CDR3 is 15 residues long. Germline loops: CDR1 MNHEY, CDR2 SMNVEV (reference sequence). The V and J ends lost 0 bases and 3 bases respectively, with 9 bases between them.